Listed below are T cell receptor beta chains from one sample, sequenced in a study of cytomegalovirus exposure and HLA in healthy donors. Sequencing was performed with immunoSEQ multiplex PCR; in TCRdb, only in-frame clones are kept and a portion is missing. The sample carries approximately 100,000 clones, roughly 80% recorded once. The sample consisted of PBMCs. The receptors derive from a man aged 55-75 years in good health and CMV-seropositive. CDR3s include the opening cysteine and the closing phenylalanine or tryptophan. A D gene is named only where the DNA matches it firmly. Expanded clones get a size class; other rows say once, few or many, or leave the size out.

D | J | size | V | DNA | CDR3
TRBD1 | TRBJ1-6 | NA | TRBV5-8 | TGTGCCAGCAGCTTGGCTCGGGGACAGCATTCACCCCTCCACTTT | CASSLARGQHSPLHF
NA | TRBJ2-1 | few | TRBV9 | TGTGCCAGCAGCGTAGATCCGGCGGGGGAGCAGTTCTTC | CASSVDPAGEQFF
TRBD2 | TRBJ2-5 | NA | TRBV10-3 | TGTGCCATCAGGAAGACTAGCGGGGATCCCGAAGAGACCCAGTACTTC | CAIRKTSGDPEETQYF
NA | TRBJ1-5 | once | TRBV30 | TGTGCCCGCAAACAGGGCCGGGACACCCTGCCGCTCAATCAGCCCCAGCATTTT | CARKQGRDTLPLNQPQHF
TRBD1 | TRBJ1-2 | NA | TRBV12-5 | TGTGCTAGTGGTCCCGGGACAGGGAATGGCTACACCTTC | CASGPGTGNGYTF
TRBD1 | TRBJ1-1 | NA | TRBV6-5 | TGTGCCAGCAGGCTGACAGGGAGGACTGAAGCTTTCTTT | CASRLTGRTEAFF
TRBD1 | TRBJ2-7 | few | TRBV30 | TGTGCCTGGGGACAGGGGGCGGGCGAGCAGTACTTC | CAWGQGAGEQYF
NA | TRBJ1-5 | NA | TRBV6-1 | TGTGCCAGCAGCTACAGGGCTGGCAATCAGCCCCAGCATTTT | CASSYRAGNQPQHF
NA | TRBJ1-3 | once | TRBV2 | TGTGCCAGCAGTTGGACAGCCTCTGGAAACACCATATATTTT | CASSWTASGNTIYF
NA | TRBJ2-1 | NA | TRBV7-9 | TGTGCCAGCAGCTTCGAGCTGTCCGCCTACAATGAGCAGTTCTTC | CASSFELSAYNEQFF